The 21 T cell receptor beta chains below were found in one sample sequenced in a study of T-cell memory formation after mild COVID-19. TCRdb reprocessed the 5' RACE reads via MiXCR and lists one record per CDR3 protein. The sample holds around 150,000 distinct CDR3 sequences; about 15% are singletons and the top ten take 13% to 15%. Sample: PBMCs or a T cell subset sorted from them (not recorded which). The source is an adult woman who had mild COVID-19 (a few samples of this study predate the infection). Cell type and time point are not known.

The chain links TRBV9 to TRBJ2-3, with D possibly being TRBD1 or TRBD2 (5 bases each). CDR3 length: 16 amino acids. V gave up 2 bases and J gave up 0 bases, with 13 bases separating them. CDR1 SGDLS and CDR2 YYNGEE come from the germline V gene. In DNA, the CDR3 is TGTGCCAGCAGCGTGAGAGGGGACCCTAGCACAGATACGCAGTATTTT. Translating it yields CASSVRGDPSTDTQYF.

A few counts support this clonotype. The CDR3 loop reads CASSQKRGGEWNTGELFF. CDR3 DNA sequence: TGCGCCAGCAGCCAAAAAAGAGGGGGGGAGTGGAACACCGGGGAGCTGTTTTTT. This chain uses TRBV4-1 with TRBJ2-2; D perhaps matches TRBD2 (7 bases). The germline V gene encodes CDR1 MGHRA and CDR2 YSYEKL. V lost 2 bases and J 1 base, leaving 17 bases between the germline ends. This CDR3 spans 18 amino acids.

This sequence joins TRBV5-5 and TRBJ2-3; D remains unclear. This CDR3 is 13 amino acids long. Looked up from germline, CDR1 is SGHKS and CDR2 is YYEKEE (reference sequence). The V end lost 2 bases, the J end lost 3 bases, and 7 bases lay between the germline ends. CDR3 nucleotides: TGTGCCAGCAGCTTAGCTATGACAGATACGCAGTATTTT. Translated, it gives CASSLAMTDTQYF.

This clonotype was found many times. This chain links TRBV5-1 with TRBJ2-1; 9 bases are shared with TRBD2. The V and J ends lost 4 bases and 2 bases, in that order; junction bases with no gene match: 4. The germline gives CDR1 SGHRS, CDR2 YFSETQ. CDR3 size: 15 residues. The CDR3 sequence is CASSPGGGAYNEQFF. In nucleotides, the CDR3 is TGCGCCAGCAGCCCGGGCGGGGGGGCCTACAATGAGCAGTTCTTC. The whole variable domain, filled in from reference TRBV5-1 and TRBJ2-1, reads KAGVTQTPRYLIKTRGQQVTLSCSPISGHRSVSWYQQTPGQGLQFLFEYFSETQRNKGNFPGRFSGRQFSNSRSEMNVSTLELGDSALYLCASSPGGGAYNEQFFGPGTRLTVL.

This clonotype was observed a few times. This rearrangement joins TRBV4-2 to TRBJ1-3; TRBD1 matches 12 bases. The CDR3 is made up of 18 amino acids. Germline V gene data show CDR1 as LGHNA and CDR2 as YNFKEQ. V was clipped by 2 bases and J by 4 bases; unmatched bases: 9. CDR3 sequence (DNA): TGTGCCAGCAGCCAACACCTTAGGGACAGGGGGCTCGGAAACACCATATATTTT. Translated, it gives CASSQHLRDRGLGNTIYF.

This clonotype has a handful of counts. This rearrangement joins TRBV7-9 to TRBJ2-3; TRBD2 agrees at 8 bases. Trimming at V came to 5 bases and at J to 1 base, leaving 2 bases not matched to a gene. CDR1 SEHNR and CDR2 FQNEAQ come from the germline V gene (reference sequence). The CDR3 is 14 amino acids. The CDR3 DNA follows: TGTGCCAGCAGCCGTAGCGGGGGCACAGATACGCAGTATTTT. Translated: CASSRSGGTDTQYF. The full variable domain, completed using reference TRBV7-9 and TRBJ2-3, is DTGVSQNPRHKITKRGQNVTFRCDPISEHNRLYWYRQTLGQGPEFLTYFQNEAQLEKSRLLSDRFSAERPKGSFSTLEIQRTEQGDSAMYLCASSRSGGTDTQYFGPGTRLTVL.

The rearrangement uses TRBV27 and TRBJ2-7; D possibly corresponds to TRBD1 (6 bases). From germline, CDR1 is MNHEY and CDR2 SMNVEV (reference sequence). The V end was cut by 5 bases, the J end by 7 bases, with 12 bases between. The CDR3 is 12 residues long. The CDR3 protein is CASSRTGKEQYF. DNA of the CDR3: TGTGCCAGCAGTCGCACAGGGAAAGAGCAGTACTTC.

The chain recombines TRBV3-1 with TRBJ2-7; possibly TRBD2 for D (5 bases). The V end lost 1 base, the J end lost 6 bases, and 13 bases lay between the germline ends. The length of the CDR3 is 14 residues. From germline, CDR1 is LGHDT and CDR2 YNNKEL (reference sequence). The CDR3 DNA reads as TGTGCCAGCAGCCAAGGGGTCGGAGGACTCGAGCAGTACTTC. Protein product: CASSQGVGGLEQYF.

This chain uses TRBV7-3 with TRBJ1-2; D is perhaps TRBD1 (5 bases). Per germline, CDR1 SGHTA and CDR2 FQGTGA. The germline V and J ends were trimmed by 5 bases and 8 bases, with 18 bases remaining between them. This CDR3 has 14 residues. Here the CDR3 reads CASSARAGKGGYTF. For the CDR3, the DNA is TGTGCCAGCAGCGCCCGAGCAGGGAAAGGCGGCTACACCTTC.

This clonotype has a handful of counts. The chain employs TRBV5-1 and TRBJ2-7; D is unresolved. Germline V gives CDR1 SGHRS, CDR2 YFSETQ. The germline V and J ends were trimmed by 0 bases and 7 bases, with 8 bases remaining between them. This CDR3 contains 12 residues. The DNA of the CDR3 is TGCGCCAGCAGCTTGGAGGGTAAAGAGCAGTACTTC. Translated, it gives CASSLEGKEQYF.

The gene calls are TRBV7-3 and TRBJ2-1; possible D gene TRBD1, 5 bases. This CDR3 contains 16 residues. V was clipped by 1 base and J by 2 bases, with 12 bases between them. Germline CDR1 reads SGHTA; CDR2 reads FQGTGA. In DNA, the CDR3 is TGTGCCAGCAGCTTAAGTCGTCAGGGTACCTACAATGAGCAGTTCTTC. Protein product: CASSLSRQGTYNEQFF.

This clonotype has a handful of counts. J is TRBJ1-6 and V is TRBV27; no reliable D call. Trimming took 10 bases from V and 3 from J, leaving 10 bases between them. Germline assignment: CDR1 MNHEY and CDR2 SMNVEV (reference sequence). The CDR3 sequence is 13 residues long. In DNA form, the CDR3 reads TGTGCCACCACTGGCGGCTATAATTCACCCCTCCACTTT. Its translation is CATTGGYNSPLHF.

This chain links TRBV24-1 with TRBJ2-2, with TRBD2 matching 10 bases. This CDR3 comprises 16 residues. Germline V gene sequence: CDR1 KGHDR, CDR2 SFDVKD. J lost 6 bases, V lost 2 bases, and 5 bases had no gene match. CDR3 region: CATSDYTSGKAGELFF. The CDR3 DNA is TGTGCCACCAGTGATTATACTAGCGGGAAAGCCGGGGAGCTGTTTTTT.

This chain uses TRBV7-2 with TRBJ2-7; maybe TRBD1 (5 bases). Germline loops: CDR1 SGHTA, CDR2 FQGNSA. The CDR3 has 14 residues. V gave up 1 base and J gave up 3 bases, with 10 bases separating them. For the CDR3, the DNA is TGTGCCAGCAGCTTAGAAGGGGTCTACTACGAGCAGTACTTC. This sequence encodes CASSLEGVYYEQYF.

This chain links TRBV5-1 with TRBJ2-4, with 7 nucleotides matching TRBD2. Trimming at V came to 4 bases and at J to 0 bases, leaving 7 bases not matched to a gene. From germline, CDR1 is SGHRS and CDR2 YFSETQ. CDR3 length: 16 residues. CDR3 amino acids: CASSREALIAKNIQYF. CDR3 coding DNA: TGCGCCAGCAGCCGGGAGGCCCTGATAGCCAAAAACATTCAGTACTTC.

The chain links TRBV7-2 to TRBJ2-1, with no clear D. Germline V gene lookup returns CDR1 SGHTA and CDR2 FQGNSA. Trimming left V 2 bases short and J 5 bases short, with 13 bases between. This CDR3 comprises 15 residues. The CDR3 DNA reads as TGTGCCAGCAGCTTATCCCAAGTGGGCAACAATGAGCAGTTCTTC. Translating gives CASSLSQVGNNEQFF. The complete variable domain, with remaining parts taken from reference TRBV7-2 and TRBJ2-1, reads GAGVSQSPSNKVTEKGKDVELRCDPISGHTALYWYRQSLGQGLEFLIYFQGNSAPDKSGLPSDRFSAERTGGSVSTLTIQRTQQEDSAVYLCASSLSQVGNNEQFFGPGTRLTVL.

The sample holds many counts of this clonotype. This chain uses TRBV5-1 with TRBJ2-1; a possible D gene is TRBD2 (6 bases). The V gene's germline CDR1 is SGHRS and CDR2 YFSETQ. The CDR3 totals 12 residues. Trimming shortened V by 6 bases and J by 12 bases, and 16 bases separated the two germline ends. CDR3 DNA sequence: TGCGCCAGCATCGGGAGCGGAGCGCTGCAGTTCTTC. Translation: CASIGSGALQFF.

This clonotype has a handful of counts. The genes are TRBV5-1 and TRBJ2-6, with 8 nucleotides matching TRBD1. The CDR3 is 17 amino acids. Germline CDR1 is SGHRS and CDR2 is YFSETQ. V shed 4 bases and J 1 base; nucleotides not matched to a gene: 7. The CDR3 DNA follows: TGCGCCAGCAGCCCGTGGACAGGGCCATCTGGGGCCAACGTCCTGACTTTC. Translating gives CASSPWTGPSGANVLTF.

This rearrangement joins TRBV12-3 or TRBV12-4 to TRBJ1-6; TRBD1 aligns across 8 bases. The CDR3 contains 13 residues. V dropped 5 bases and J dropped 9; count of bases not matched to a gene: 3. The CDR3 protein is CASSGDRSSPLHF. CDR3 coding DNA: TGTGCCAGCAGTGGGGACAGGTCTTCACCCCTCCACTTT.

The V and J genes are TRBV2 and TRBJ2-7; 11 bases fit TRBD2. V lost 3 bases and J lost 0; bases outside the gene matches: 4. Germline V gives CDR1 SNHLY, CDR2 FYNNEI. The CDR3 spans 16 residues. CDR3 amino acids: CASSDPGTSGSYEQYF. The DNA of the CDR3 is TGTGCCAGCAGTGATCCCGGGACTAGCGGCTCCTACGAGCAGTACTTC.

CDR3 amino acids: CAWSSGLYEQYF. The CDR3 DNA reads as TGTGCCTGGAGTTCTGGACTATACGAGCAGTACTTC. The chain uses TRBV30 and TRBJ2-7; D is perhaps TRBD2 (6 bases). The V end was cut by 2 bases, the J end by 4 bases, with 9 bases between. This CDR3 spans 12 amino acids. Germline CDR1 GTSNPN, CDR2 SVGIG (reference sequence).